Listed here is a single TCR beta chain. Germline V gene lookup returns CDR1 SGDLS and CDR2 YYNGEE. V gave up 0 bases and J gave up 8 bases, with 9 bases separating them. CDR3 length: 13 amino acids. Only in-frame clones appear in the TCRdb table, and some are missing; sequencing was by immunoSEQ multiplex PCR. This sample yields 120,000 or so clones, of which 86% are seen a single time; 4.9% belongs to the top ten. The data were taken from a study of cytomegalovirus exposure and HLA in healthy donors. Specimen: PBMCs. This TCR was recovered from a man aged 18 to 30 in good health and CMV-seronegative. This rearrangement joins TRBV9 to TRBJ2-1, with a possible D match to TRBD1 (5 bases). The CDR3 region has the DNA TGTGCCAGCAGCGTAGCTTGGGGCCATGAGCAGTTCTTC. Protein product: CASSVAWGHEQFF.